This T cell receptor beta chain originates from a study of T cells in Graves' hyperthyroidism and ophthalmopathy. Study-level information: Initial diagnosis, before any treatment, was when peripheral blood was collected. Broader study findings: Blood also showed most of the thyroid clonotypes that were expanded above 0.001.

There are a few counts of this clonotype. Its antigen remains unidentified. Exclusion criteria comprised uncontrolled infection, other autoimmune disease, pregnancy or lactation. Diagnosis relied on clinical symptoms, serum thyroxine and TRAb, thyroid ultrasound and orbital computed tomography. Germline-derived CDR1 and CDR2 are LGHDT and YNNKEL (reference sequence). Trimming removed 0 bases at V and 5 bases at J, with 5 bases between. This CDR3 comprises 13 residues. From RNA transcripts, TCR beta CDR3 regions were amplified. When the TCR CDR3 underwent first-round RT-PCR, the HTBI primer set was used. TCRdb called the multiplex PCR reads again in MiXCR, with one record for every CDR3 protein. Among hundreds of thousands of distinct CDR3 sequences listed, less than 25% were seen once.

This chain uses TRBV3-1 with TRBJ2-1, with D unclear. The sample taken for sequencing was blood. This receptor was identified in a man between 25 and 39 years old with Graves' ophthalmopathy. The DNA for the CDR3 is TGTGCCAGCAGCCAAGATGCAAACAATGAGCAGTTCTTC. Translation: CASSQDANNEQFF.